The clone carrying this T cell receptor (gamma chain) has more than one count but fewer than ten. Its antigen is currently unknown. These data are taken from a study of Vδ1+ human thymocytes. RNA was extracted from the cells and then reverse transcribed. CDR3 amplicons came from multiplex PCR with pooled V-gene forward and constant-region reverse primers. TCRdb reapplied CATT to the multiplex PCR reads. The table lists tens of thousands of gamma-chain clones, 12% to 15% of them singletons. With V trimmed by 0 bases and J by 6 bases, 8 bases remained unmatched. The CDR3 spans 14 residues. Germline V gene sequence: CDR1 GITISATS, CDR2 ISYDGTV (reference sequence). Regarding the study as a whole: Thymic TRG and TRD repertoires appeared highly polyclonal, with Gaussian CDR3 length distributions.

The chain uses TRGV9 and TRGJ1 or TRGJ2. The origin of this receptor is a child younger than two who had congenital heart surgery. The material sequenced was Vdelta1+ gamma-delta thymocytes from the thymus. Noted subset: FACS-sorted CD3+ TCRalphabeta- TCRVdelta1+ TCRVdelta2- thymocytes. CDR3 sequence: CALWEVEAFYKKLF. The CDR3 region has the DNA TGTGCCTTGTGGGAGGTGGAAGCCTTTTATAAGAAACTCTTT.